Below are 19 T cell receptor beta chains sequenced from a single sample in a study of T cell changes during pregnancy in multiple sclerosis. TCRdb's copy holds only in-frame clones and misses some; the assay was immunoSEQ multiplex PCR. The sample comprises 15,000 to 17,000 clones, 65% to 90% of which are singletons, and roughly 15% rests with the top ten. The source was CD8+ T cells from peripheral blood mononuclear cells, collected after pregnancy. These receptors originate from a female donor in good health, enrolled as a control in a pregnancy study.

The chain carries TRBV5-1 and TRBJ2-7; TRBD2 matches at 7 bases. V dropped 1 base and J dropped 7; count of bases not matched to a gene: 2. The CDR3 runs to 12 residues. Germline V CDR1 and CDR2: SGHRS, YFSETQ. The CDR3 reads CASSLTREEQYF. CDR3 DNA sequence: TGCGCCAGCAGCTTGACGCGGGAGGAGCAGTACTTC.

CDR3 sequence reads: CSVRTSAGANVLTF. In DNA, the CDR3 is TGCAGCGTCCGGACTAGCGCTGGGGCCAACGTCCTGACTTTC. The chain recombines TRBV29-1 with TRBJ2-6; 9 bases are a match to TRBD2. The CDR3 length is 14 residues. Losses at the gene ends were 6 bases for V and 2 bases for J; bases not matched to a gene: 2. CDR1 SQVTM and CDR2 ANQGSEA come from the germline V gene. The full variable domain, its missing parts supplied by reference TRBV29-1 and TRBJ2-6, is SAVISQKPSRDICQRGTSLTIQCQVDSQVTMMFWYRQQPGQSLTLIATANQGSEATYESGFVIDKFPISRPNLTFSTLTVSNMSPEDSSIYLCSVRTSAGANVLTFGAGSRLTVL.

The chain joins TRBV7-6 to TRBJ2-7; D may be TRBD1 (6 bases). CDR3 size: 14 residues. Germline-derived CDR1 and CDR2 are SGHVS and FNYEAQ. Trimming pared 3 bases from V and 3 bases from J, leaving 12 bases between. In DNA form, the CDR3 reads TGTGCCAGCAGCTTCTACAAGGACAGCTACGAGCAGTACTTC. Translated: CASSFYKDSYEQYF.

The CDR3 DNA follows: TGTGCCAGCAGCTGGTCCGGGGAAATACAGCCCCAGCATTTT. This translates into CASSWSGEIQPQHF. This chain connects TRBV28 to TRBJ1-5; D gene unclear. Germline assignment: CDR1 MDHEN and CDR2 SYDVKM. The V end was cut by 6 bases, the J end by 7 bases, with 16 bases between. This CDR3 spans 14 amino acids.

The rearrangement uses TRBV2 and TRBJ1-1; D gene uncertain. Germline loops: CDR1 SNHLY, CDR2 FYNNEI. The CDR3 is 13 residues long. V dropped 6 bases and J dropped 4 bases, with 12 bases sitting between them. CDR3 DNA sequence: TGTGCCAGCAGAGCCAGCTGGAGCACTGAAGCTTTCTTT. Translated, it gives CASRASWSTEAFF.

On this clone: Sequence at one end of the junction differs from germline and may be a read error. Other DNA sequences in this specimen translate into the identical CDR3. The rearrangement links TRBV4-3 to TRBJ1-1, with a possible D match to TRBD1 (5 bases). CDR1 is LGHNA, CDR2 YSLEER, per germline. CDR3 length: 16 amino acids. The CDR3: CASSQDLGTGGTEAFF. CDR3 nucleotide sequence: TGCGCCAGCAGTCAAGATTTAGGGACTGGCGGCACTGAAGCTTTCTTT.

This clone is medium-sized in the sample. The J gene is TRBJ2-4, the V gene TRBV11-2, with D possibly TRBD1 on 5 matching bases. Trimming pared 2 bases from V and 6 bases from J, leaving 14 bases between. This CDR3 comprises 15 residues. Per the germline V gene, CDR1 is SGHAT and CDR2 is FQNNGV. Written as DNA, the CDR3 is TGTGCCAGCAGCTTACCCACGGACAATCTAAACATTCAGTACTTC. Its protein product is CASSLPTDNLNIQYF.

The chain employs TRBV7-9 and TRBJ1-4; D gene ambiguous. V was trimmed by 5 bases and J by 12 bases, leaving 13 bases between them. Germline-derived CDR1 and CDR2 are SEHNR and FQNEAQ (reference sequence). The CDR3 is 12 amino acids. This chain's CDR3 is CASSHGPEELFF. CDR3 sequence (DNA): TGTGCCAGCAGCCATGGGCCGGAAGAACTGTTTTTT.

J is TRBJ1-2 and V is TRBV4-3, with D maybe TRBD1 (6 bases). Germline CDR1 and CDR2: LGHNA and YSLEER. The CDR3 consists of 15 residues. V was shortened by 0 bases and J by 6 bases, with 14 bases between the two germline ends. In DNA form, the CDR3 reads TGCGCCAGCAGCCAAGACGGGCAGGGGCGTGATGGCTACACCTTC. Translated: CASSQDGQGRDGYTF.

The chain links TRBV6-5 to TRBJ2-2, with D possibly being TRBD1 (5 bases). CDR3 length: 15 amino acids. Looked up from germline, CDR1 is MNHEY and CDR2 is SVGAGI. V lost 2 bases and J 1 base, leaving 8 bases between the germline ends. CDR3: CASSYTQGNTGELFF. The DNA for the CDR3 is TGTGCCAGCAGTTACACCCAGGGGAACACCGGGGAGCTGTTTTTT.

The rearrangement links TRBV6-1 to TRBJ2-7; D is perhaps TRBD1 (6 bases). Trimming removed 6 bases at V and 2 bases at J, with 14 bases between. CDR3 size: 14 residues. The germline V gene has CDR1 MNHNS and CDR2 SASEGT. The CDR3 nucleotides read TGTGCCAGCAGGGGACCAGGGGAGACCTACGAGCAGTACTTC. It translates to CASRGPGETYEQYF.

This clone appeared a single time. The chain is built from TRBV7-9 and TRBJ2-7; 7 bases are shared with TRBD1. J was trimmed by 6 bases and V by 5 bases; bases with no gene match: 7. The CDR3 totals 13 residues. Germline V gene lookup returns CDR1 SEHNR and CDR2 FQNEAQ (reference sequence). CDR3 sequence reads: CASSLTGTSEQYF. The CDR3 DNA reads TGTGCCAGCAGCCTGACAGGGACCTCCGAGCAGTACTTC. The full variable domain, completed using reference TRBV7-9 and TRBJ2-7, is DTGVSQNPRHKITKRGQNVTFRCDPISEHNRLYWYRQTLGQGPEFLTYFQNEAQLEKSRLLSDRFSAERPKGSFSTLEIQRTEQGDSAMYLCASSLTGTSEQYFGPGTRLTVT.

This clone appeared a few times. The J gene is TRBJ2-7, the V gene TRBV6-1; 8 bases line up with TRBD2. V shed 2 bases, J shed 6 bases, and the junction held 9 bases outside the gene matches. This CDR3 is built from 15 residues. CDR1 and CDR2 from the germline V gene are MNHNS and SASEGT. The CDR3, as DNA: TGTGCCAGCAGTGAAAACTTAAGCGGGAGCTCCGAGCAGTACTTC. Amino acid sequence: CASSENLSGSSEQYF.

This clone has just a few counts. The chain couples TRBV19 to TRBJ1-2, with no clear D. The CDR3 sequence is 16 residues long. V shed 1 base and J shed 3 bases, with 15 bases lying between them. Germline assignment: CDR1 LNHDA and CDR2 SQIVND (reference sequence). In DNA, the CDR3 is TGTGCCAGTAGTATAGGCCGCGGTCGGGTTTACTATGGCTACACCTTC. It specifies CASSIGRGRVYYGYTF.

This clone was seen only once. This CDR3 reads CASSPHDRGGQPQHF. The CDR3 DNA sequence: TGTGCCAGCAGCCCTCACGACAGGGGAGGTCAGCCCCAGCATTTT. The chain employs TRBV4-2 and TRBJ1-5; 8 positions match TRBD1. Germline assignment: CDR1 LGHNA and CDR2 YNFKEQ. This CDR3 comprises 15 residues. V shed 4 bases and J 6 bases; nucleotides not matched to a gene: 8.

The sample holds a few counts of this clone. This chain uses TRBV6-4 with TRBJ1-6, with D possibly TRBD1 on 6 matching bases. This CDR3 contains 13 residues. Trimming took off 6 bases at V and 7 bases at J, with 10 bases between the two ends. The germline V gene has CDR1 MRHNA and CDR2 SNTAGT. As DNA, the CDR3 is TGTGCCAGCAGCAGGGGTGACAATTCACCCCTCCACTTT. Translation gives CASSRGDNSPLHF.

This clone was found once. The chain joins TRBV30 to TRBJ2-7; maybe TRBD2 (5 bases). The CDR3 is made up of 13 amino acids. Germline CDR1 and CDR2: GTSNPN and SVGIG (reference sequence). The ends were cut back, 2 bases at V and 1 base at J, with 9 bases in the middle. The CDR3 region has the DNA TGTGCCTGGAGTACCGGGAATTCCTACGAGCAGTACTTC. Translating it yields CAWSTGNSYEQYF.

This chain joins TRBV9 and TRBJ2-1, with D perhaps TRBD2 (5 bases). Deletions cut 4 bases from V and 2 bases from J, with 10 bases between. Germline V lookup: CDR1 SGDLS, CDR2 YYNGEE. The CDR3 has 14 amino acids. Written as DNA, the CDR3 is TGTGCCAGCAGCAGTAGCGCCACCTACAATGAGCAGTTCTTC. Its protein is CASSSSATYNEQFF.

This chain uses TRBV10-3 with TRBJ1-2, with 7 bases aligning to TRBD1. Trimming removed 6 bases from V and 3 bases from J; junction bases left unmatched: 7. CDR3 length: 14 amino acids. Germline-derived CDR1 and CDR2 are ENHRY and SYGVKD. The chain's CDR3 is CAISGQDTYYGYTF. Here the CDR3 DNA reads TGTGCCATCAGCGGACAGGATACTTACTATGGCTACACCTTC.